The next 5 T cell receptor beta chains were all read from a single sample in a study of graft-versus-host responses after intestinal transplantation. These receptors' targets are unknown. Here immunoSEQ multiplex PCR was the method, and the copy in TCRdb shows in-frame clones only, minus some. Among fewer than 120,000 clones listed, 80% to 95% were seen once. This specimen consisted of unstimulated CD8+ T cells sorted from spleen or lymph node cells, obtained before intestinal transplant. The receptors derive from a human donor who received an intestinal transplant.

Points on this clone: Other DNA variants within this sample encode the same CDR3. The rearrangement uses TRBV6-5 and TRBJ2-7, with D maybe TRBD1 (6 bases). The germline V gene has CDR1 MNHEY and CDR2 SVGAGI. V lost 6 bases, J lost 3 bases, and 6 bases lay in between. The CDR3 runs 11 residues. The CDR3 region has the DNA TGTGCCAGCAGAGGGGGCTACGAGCAGTACTTC. This translates into CASRGGYEQYF.

The gene calls are TRBV30 and TRBJ2-7; 8 bases are shared with TRBD1. Trimming removed 6 bases from V and 4 bases from J; junction bases left unmatched: 5. There are 12 residues in the CDR3. CDR1 and CDR2 from the germline V gene are GTSNPN and SVGIG (reference sequence). CDR3 nucleotide sequence: TGTGCCTGTCATCAGGGGGCGTACGAGCAGTACTTC. It encodes CACHQGAYEQYF.

CDR3 sequence: CSVEPTGIPETQYF. The CDR3 DNA follows: TGCAGCGTTGAGCCGACAGGGATACCTGAGACCCAGTACTTC. V is TRBV29-1 and J is TRBJ2-5, with 7 bases matching TRBD1. The CDR3 contains 14 residues. Trimming took 3 bases from V and 5 from J; bases not matched to a gene: 9. Per the germline V gene, CDR1 is SQVTM and CDR2 is ANQGSEA.

The rearrangement uses TRBV7-9 and TRBJ2-5; 8 bases fit TRBD2. This CDR3 is built from 14 residues. CDR1 is SEHNR, CDR2 FQNEAQ, per germline (reference sequence). V dropped 8 bases and J dropped 2; count of bases not matched to a gene: 7. The CDR3 loop reads CASQAPGGQETQYF. DNA of the CDR3: TGTGCCAGCCAGGCGCCGGGGGGGCAAGAGACCCAGTACTTC.

This clone was detected a few times. This chain uses TRBV19 with TRBJ2-7, with D perhaps matching TRBD2 (6 bases). The CDR3 is 15 residues long. Germline assignment: CDR1 LNHDA and CDR2 SQIVND (reference sequence). V was trimmed by 1 base and J by 5 bases, leaving 15 bases between them. The CDR3 coding sequence is TGTGCCAGTAGTATAGGGGCGGGGTCCCTGAACGAGCAGTACTTC. Translating it yields CASSIGAGSLNEQYF.